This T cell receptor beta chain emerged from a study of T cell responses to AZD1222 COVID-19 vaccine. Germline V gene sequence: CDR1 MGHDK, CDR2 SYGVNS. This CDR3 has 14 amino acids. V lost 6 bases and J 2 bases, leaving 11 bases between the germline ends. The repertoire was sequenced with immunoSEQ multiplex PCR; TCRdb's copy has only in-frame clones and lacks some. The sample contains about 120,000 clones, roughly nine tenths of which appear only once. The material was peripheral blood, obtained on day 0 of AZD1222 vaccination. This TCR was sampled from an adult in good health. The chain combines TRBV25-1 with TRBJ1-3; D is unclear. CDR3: CASRLGKAGNTIYF. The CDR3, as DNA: TGTGCCAGCAGATTAGGGAAGGCTGGAAACACCATATATTTT.